The sample holds one count of the clone carrying this T cell receptor beta chain. As yet, its antigen is unknown. This CDR3 region has 15 residues. Losses at the gene ends were 3 bases for V and 6 bases for J; bases not matched to a gene: 9. The germline V gene encodes CDR1 MNHEY and CDR2 SVGAGI. The sample originates from a study of neoadjuvant anti-PD-1 for oral cavity cancer. Study conclusions and caveats: Higher pretreatment Treg/Th17 ratios tracked higher pretreatment blood clonality.

Survey sequencing of tumors mostly used 4.8 ug DNA, two replicates. The protocol was immunoSEQ multiplex PCR, while the TCRdb copy is restricted to in-frame clones and leaves out a portion. The sample includes just over 6,500 clones, 45% to 50% of them seen just once. J is TRBJ2-7 and V is TRBV6-5; 9 bases are a match to TRBD1. The sequencing used tumor tissue, collected before nivolumab (anti-PD-1) treatment. The receptor's source is a person aged 35-79 years with oral cavity squamous cell carcinoma. Here the CDR3 reads CASSYSPDRGGEQYF. Here the CDR3 DNA reads TGTGCCAGCAGTTATTCCCCGGACAGGGGAGGCGAGCAGTACTTC.